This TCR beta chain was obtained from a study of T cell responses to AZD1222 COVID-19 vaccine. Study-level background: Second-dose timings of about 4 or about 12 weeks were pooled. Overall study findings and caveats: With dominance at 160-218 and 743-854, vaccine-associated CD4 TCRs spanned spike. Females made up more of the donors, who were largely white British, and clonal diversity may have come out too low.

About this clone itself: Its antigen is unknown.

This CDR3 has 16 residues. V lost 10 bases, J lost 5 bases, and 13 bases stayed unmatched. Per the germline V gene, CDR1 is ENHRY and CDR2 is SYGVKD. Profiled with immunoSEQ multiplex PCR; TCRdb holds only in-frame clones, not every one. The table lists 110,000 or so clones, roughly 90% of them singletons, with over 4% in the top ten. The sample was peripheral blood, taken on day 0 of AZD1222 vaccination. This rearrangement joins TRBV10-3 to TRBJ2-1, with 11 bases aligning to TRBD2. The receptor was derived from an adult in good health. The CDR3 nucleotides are TGTGCCACCTATGAGGTTAGCGGGAGGGCCCACAATGAGCAGTTCTTC. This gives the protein CATYEVSGRAHNEQFF.